This TCR beta chain is drawn from a study of OX40 agonist ivuxolimab in advanced cancers. About the study: Six ivuxolimab dose levels, 0.01 to 10 mg/kg, were given intravenously every 2 weeks.

The study's findings and limits: People who partly responded at 0.1-3.0 mg/kg had some of the least clonal expansion seen.

Only in-frame clones appear in the TCRdb table, and some are missing; sequencing was by immunoSEQ multiplex PCR. The sample lists 150,000 to 190,000 clones; 90% to 95% were seen once. As regards this clone: Its antigen is not identified.

CDR3 length: 15 residues. Trimming pared 5 bases from V and 9 bases from J, leaving 18 bases between. Germline loops: CDR1 SGHRS, CDR2 YFSETQ. The material was CD4+ or CD8+ T cells sorted from blood, obtained in a trial of the OX40 agonist ivuxolimab. The chain couples TRBV5-1 to TRBJ1-6; TRBD1 is a possible D gene (6 bases). This TCR derives from an adult with an advanced solid tumor such as melanoma, head and neck, liver or kidney cancer. CDR3: CASSLSGAPSSPLHF. Here the CDR3 DNA reads TGCGCCAGCAGTCTCTCGGGGGCTCCGAGTTCACCCCTCCACTTT.